This T cell receptor (beta chain) appears in the sequencing data of a study of T cell responses to AZD1222 COVID-19 vaccine (dated by TCRdb to about 2021). Looking at the study overall: TCR sequencing was performed for roughly 250 trial participants, of whom about 200 were given two doses of AZD1222 and around 25 were given two doses of MenACWY control vaccine. Trial participants were enrolled into age subgroups of 18-55, 56-69 and 70-plus years, which contained around 150, 29 and 61 TCR-sequenced participants, respectively.

The intended sense of this specimen's time point label: about 28 days (+/-7) after the second vaccine dose. Read against the paper, the sample's treatment or condition label means: meningococcal conjugate vaccine given as trial control. Samples from vaccinated people were obtained from the UK trials COV001 and COV002, which included a single-blind randomized controlled phase 2/3 trial of AZD1222 (ChAdOx1 nCoV-19) in healthy adults. For TCRbeta chain sequencing, PBMC samples were collected from trial participants at day 0 and at day 28 after the second dose. The CDR3 regions of human TCRbeta chains were subjected to immunosequencing. The authors processed their data as follows. TCRs in the repertoires were matched against a reference library of SARS-CoV-2-specific TCRs that had been generated with the MIRA antigen-specificity platform. Breadth meant the fraction of unique TCRs that were SARS-CoV-2-associated, whereas depth meant the fraction of total T cells that were SARS-CoV-2-associated. Using the MIRA data, every spike-specific TCR was mapped to the spike region that the TCR reacted to and assigned to either a CD4 or a CD8 class. Log10-transformed breadth and depth values were compared by one-way ANOVA with Sidak's multiple comparisons tests. This immuneACCESS table, as held by TCRdb, lists in-frame sequences with V and J called but not all clones. Of the missing ones, under half trace to an unresolved V gene in checked studies; the others have no known cause. The DNA was the basis for D and trimming; V, J and clone size are from that table. In all, the sample holds 90,000 to 150,000 clones, and more than 80% of those were seen once. 4% to 5% of the sample belongs to the ten largest clones.

The CDR3 starts with the cysteine, ends with the phenylalanine, and has 15 residues. Here the CDR3 DNA is all that survives: 45 bases in frame from base 1. For this chain, trimming is 7 bases at the V end and 4 bases at the J end, and the number of junction bases without a gene match is 12. CDR1 and CDR2 are read off the germline V gene (reference sequence) as MNHEY and SMNVEV. Study-wide conclusions, independent of this receptor: Conclusions about previously exposed vaccinees are limited because only a handful of AZD1222 recipients were SARS-CoV-2 seropositive at baseline. Because no samples from the day 14 peak response were available, repertoires could be characterized only after the peak T cell response. After two AZD1222 doses, spike-specific TCR breadth and depth were significantly higher than at day 0 and than in MenACWY recipients. Participants were mostly white British, with more females than males. The authors suggested clonal diversity may have been underestimated. CD4 TCRs associated with the vaccine covered the entire spike protein, and the dominant responses were in regions 160-218 and 743-854. Reportedly, close to half of the unique spike-specific TCRs recognized epitopes lying outside the regions that are mutated in the B.1.351 and B.1.1.7 variants. The 56-69-year group was small, and its depth increase did not reach significance, likely because of low power.

With respect to this clone: It has no known antigen specificity. No much larger clone is present one base from it, and per-base qualities are unavailable.

The sequence joins TRBV27 to TRBJ1-2; the central 7 bases match TRBD1. The sequence was obtained from an adult who received the MenACWY meningococcal vaccine as a control. The material sequenced was peripheral blood, taken 28 days after the second dose of the MenACWY control vaccine. The CDR3 here reads CASTLIGGRFYGYTF. The DNA sequence is as follows: TGTGCCAGCACCTTAATAGGGGGCCGCTTCTATGGCTACACCTTC.